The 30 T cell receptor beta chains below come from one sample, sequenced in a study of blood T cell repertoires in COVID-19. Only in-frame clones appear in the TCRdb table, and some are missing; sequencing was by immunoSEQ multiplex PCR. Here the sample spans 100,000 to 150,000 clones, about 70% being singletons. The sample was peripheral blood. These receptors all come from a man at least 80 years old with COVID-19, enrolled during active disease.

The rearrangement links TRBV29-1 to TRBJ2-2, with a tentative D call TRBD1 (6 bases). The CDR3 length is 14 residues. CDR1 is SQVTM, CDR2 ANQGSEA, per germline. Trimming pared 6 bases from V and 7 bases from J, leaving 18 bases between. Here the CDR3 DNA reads TGCAGCGTATCGGACAGCACCTTCGGCGGGGAGCTGTTTTTT. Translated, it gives CSVSDSTFGGELFF.

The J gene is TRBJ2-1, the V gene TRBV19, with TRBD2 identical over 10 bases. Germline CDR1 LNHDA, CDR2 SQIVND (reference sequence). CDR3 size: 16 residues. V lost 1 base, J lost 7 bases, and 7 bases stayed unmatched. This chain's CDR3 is CASSIAASGSYNEQFF. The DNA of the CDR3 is TGTGCCAGTAGTATAGCAGCTAGCGGGAGTTATAATGAGCAGTTCTTC.

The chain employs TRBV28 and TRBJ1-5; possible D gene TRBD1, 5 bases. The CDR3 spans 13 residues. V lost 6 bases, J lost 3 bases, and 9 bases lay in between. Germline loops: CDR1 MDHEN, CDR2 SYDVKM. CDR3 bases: TGTGCCAGCAGGTCAGGGAACAATCAGCCCCAGCATTTT. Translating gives CASRSGNNQPQHF.

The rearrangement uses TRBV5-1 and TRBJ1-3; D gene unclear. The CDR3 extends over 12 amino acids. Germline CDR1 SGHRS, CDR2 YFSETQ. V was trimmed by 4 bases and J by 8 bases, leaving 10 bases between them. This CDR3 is CASSPPADTIYF. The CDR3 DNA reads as TGCGCCAGCAGCCCGCCGGCGGACACCATATATTTT.

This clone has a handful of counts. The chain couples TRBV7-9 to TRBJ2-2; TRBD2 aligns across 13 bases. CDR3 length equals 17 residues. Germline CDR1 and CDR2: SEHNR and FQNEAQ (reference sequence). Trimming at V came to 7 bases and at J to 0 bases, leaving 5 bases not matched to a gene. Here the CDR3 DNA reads TGTGCCAGCAACCCGGGACTAGCGGGACCGAACACCGGGGAGCTGTTTTTT. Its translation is CASNPGLAGPNTGELFF.

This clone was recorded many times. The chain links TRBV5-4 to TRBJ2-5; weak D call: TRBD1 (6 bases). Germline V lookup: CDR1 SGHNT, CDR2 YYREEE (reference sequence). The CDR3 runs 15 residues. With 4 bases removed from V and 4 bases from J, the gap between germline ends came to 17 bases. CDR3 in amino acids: CASSATGLEGETQYF. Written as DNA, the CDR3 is TGTGCCAGCAGCGCTACAGGGCTAGAGGGAGAGACCCAGTACTTC.

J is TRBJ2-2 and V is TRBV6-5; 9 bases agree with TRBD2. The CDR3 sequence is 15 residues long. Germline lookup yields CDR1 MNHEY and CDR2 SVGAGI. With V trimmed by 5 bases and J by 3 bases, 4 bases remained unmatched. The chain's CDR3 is CASSTPSGDTGELFF. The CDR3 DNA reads TGTGCCAGCAGTACCCCTAGCGGGGACACCGGGGAGCTGTTTTTT.

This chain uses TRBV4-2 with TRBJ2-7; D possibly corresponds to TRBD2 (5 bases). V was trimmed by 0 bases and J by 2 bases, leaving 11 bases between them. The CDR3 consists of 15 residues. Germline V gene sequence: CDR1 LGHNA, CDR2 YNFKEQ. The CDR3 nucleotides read TGTGCCAGCAGCCAAGATGTGGACTCTCCCTACGAGCAGTACTTC. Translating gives CASSQDVDSPYEQYF.

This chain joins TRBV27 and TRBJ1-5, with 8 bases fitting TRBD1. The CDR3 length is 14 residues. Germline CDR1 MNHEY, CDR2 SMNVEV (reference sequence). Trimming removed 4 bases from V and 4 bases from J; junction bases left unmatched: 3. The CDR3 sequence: CASSWGQENQPQHF. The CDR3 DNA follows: TGTGCCAGCAGTTGGGGACAGGAAAATCAGCCCCAGCATTTT.

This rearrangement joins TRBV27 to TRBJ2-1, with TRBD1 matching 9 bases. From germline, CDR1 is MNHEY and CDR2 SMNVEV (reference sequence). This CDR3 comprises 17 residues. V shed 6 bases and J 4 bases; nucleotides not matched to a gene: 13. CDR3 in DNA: TGTGCCAGCAGGCCCAGACCGGGACAGGGCCTATACAATGAGCAGTTCTTC. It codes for CASRPRPGQGLYNEQFF.

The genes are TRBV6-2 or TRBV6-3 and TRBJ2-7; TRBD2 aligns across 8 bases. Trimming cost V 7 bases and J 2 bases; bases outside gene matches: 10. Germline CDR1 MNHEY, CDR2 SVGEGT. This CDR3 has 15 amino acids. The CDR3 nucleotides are TGTGCCAGCACCCCGGTGAGAGCGGGAGCCTACGAGCAGTACTTC. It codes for CASTPVRAGAYEQYF.

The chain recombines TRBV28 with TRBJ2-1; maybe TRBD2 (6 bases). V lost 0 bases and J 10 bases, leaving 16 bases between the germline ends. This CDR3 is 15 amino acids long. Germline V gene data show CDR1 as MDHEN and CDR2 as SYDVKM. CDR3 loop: CASSLWGLISREQFF. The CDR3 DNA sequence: TGTGCCAGCAGTTTATGGGGACTTATTAGCAGGGAGCAGTTCTTC.

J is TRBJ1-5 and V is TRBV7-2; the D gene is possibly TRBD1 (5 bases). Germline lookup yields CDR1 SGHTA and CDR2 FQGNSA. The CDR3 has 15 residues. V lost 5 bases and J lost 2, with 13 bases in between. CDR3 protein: CASSPHGAGNQPQHF. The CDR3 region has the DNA TGTGCCAGCAGCCCCCATGGGGCGGGCAATCAGCCCCAGCATTTT.

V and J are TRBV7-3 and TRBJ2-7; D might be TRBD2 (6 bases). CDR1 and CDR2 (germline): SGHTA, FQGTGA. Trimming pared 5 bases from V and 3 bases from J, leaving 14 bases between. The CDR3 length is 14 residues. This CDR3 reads CASSPSGLRYEQYF. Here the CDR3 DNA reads TGTGCCAGCAGCCCCTCGGGACTCCGCTACGAGCAGTACTTC. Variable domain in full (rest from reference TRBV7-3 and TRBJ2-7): GAGVSQTPSNKVTEKGKYVELRCDPISGHTALYWYRQSLGQGPEFLIYFQGTGAADDSGLPNDRFFAVRPEGSVSTLKIQRTERGDSAVYLCASSPSGLRYEQYFGPGTRLTVT.

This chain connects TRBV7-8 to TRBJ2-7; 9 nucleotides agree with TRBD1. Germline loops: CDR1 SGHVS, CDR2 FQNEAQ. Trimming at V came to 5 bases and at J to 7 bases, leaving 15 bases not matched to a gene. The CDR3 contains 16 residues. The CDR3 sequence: CASSPRTGETLLEQYF. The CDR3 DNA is TGTGCCAGCAGCCCCAGGACAGGGGAAACGCTATTGGAGCAGTACTTC.

The CDR3, as DNA: TGTGCCAGCAGTTACCTTGGACAGGCGGGCGACTATGGCTACACCTTC. Its translation is CASSYLGQAGDYGYTF. This chain uses TRBV6-6 with TRBJ1-2; 7 bases line up with TRBD1. Germline CDR1 MNHNY, CDR2 SVGAGI (reference sequence). The CDR3 loop spans 16 amino acids. With 2 bases clipped from V and 3 bases from J, the junction kept 9 bases outside the gene matches.

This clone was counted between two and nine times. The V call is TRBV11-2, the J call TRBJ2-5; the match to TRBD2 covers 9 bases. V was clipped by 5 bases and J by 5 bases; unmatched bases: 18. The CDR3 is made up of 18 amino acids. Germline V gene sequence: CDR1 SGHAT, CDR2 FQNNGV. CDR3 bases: TGTGCCAGCAGCCTCTCGTGGGGGGCGGGAGGGCCCTTGGAGACCCAGTACTTC. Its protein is CASSLSWGAGGPLETQYF.

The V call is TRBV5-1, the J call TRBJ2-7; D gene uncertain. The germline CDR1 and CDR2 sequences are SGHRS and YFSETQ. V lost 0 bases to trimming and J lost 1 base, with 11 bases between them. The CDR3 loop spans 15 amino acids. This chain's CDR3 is CASSLEETFSYEQYF. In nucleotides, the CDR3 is TGCGCCAGCAGCTTGGAGGAGACTTTTTCCTACGAGCAGTACTTC.

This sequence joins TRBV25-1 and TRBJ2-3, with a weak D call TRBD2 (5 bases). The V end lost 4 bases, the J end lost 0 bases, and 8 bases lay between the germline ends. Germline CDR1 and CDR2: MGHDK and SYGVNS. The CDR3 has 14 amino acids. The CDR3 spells CASSASGSTDTQYF. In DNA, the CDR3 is TGTGCCAGCAGTGCCTCGGGAAGCACAGATACGCAGTATTTT. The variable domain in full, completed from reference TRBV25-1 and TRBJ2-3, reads EADIYQTPRYLVIGTGKKITLECSQTMGHDKMYWYQQDPGMELHLIHYSYGVNSTEKGDLSSESTVSRIRTEHFPLTLESARPSHTSQYLCASSASGSTDTQYFGPGTRLTVL.

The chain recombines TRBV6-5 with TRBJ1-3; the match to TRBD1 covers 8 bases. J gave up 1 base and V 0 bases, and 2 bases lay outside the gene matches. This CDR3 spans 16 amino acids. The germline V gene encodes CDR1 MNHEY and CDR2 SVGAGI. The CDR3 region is CASSYSYRGSGNTIYF. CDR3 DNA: TGTGCCAGCAGTTACTCGTACAGGGGGTCTGGAAACACCATATATTTT.

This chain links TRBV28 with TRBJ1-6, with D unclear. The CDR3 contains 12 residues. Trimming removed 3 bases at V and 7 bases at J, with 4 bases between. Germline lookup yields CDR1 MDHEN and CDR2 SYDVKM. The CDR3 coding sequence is TGTGCCAGCAGTTTCCCGAATTCACCCCTCCACTTT. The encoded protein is CASSFPNSPLHF. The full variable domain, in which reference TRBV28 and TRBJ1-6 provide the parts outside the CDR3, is DVKVTQSSRYLVKRTGEKVFLECVQDMDHENMFWYRQDPGLGLRLIYFSYDVKMKEKGDIPEGYSVSREKKERFSLILESASTNQTSMYLCASSFPNSPLHFGNGTRLTVT.

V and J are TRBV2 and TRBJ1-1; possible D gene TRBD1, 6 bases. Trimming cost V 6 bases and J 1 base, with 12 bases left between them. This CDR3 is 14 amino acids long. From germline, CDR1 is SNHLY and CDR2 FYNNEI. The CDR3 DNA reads TGTGCCAGCAGCGGTCAGACAGGGAACACTGAAGCTTTCTTT. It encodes CASSGQTGNTEAFF.

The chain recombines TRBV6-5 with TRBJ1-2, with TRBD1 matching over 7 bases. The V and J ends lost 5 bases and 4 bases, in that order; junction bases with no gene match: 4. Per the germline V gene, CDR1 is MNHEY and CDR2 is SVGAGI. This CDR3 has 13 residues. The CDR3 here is CASSRQGSYGYTF. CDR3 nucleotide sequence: TGTGCCAGCAGTCGACAGGGATCCTATGGCTACACCTTC.

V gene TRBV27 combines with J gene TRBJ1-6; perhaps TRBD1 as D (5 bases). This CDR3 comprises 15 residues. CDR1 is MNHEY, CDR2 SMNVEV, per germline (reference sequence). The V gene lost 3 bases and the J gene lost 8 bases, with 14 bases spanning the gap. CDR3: CASSFRGSRDSPLHF. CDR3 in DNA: TGTGCCAGCAGTTTTAGGGGTTCTCGGGATTCACCCCTCCACTTT.

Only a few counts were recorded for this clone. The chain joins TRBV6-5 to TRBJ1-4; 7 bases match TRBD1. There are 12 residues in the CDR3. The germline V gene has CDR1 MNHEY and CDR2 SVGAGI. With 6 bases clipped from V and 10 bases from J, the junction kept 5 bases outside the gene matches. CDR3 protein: CASRPQGGKLFF. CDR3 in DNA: TGTGCCAGCAGACCCCAGGGGGGAAAACTGTTTTTT.

The CDR3 nucleotides are TGTGCCAGCAGCTCCCGGGCGAACACCGGGGAGCTGTTTTTT. This encodes CASSSRANTGELFF. This sequence joins TRBV5-4 and TRBJ2-2; unclear D gene. V was trimmed by 3 bases and J by 0 bases, leaving 6 bases between them. The CDR3 is 14 amino acids. The germline V gene has CDR1 SGHNT and CDR2 YYREEE (reference sequence).

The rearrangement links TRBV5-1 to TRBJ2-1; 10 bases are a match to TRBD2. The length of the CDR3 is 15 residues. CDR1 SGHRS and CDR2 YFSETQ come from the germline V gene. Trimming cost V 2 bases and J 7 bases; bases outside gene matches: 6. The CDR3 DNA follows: TGCGCCAGCAGCTTAACTAGCGGGATGTCGAATGAGCAGTTCTTC. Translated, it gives CASSLTSGMSNEQFF.

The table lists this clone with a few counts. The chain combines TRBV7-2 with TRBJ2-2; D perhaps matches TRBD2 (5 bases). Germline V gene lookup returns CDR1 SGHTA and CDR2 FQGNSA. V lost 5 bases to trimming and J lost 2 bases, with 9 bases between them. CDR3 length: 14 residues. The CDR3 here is CASSRGPNTGELFF. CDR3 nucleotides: TGTGCCAGCAGCCGGGGTCCAAACACCGGGGAGCTGTTTTTT. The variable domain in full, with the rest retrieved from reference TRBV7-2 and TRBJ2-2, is GAGVSQSPSNKVTEKGKDVELRCDPISGHTALYWYRQSLGQGLEFLIYFQGNSAPDKSGLPSDRFSAERTGGSVSTLTIQRTQQEDSAVYLCASSRGPNTGELFFGEGSRLTVL.

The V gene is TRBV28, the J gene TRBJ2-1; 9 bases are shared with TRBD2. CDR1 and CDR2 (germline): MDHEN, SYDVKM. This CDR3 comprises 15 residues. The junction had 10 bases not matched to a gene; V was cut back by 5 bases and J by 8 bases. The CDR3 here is CASSNGIAGVDEQFF. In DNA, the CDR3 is TGTGCCAGCAGTAACGGAATAGCGGGAGTTGATGAGCAGTTCTTC.

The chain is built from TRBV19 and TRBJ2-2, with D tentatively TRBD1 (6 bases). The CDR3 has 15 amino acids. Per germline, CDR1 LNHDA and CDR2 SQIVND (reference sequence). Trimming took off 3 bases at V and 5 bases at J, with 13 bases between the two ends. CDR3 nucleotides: TGTGCCAGTAGTATCATGACAGGAGAGACCGGGGAGCTGTTTTTT. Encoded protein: CASSIMTGETGELFF.